Listed here are 18 T cell receptor beta chains from one sample, sequenced in a study of blood T cell repertoires in COVID-19. Produced via immunoSEQ multiplex PCR; TCRdb's table is partial and in-frame only. The data contain 140,000 or so clones, around four fifths of them singletons. Sequenced material: PBMCs or T cells enriched from blood (not recorded which). The receptors here all came from a woman in her forties who had recovered from COVID-19.

This clone was observed a single time. V and J are TRBV7-9 and TRBJ1-2, with D tentatively TRBD1 (6 bases). V lost 5 bases, J lost 6 bases, and 19 bases lay in between. There are 15 residues in the CDR3. CDR1 is SEHNR and CDR2 is FQNEAQ in the germline V gene (reference sequence). CDR3 in amino acids: CASSPLEGVLDGYTF. CDR3 in DNA: TGTGCCAGCAGCCCTTTAGAGGGGGTCTTGGATGGCTACACCTTC. Together with reference TRBV7-9 and TRBJ1-2, the CDR3 gives the full variable domain: DTGVSQNPRHKITKRGQNVTFRCDPISEHNRLYWYRQTLGQGPEFLTYFQNEAQLEKSRLLSDRFSAERPKGSFSTLEIQRTEQGDSAMYLCASSPLEGVLDGYTFGSGTRLTVV.

The rearrangement links TRBV5-1 to TRBJ1-2, with 10 bases aligning to TRBD1. With V trimmed by 3 bases and J by 8 bases, 13 bases remained unmatched. The CDR3 consists of 16 residues. Germline CDR1 SGHRS, CDR2 YFSETQ. The CDR3 here is CASSSDPGTGARGYTF. CDR3 bases: TGCGCCAGCAGCTCGGACCCGGGGACAGGGGCTCGGGGCTACACCTTC.

This chain connects TRBV3-1 (or the pseudogene TRBV3-2) to TRBJ2-3; 7 bases agree with TRBD2. The J segment lost 4 bases and the V segment lost 3 bases, leaving 4 bases of the junction unmatched. From germline, CDR1 is LGHDT and CDR2 YNNKEL (reference sequence). The CDR3 is 14 amino acids. Here the CDR3 DNA reads TGTGCCAGCAGCCAGGATAGCGGGTCAGATACGCAGTATTTT. Translation: CASSQDSGSDTQYF.

This clone was detected only a few times. This chain uses TRBV2 with TRBJ1-5; D unclear. CDR1 is SNHLY and CDR2 is FYNNEI in the germline V gene. The germline V and J ends were trimmed by 6 bases and 9 bases, with 12 bases remaining between them. The CDR3 has 12 amino acids. The CDR3 loop reads CASRSGLGPQHF. CDR3 DNA sequence: TGTGCCAGCAGGAGCGGGCTGGGGCCCCAGCATTTT.

The chain uses TRBV30 and TRBJ2-3; D is unresolved. Trimming shortened V by 0 bases and J by 0 bases, and 10 bases separated the two germline ends. CDR1 and CDR2 (germline): GTSNPN, SVGIG (reference sequence). This CDR3 region has 15 residues. The CDR3 region is CAWSVPEHSTDTQYF. The CDR3 bases are TGTGCCTGGAGTGTCCCGGAGCATAGCACAGATACGCAGTATTTT.

With regard to this clone: This specimen includes other DNA sequences encoding the same CDR3. CDR3 residues: CASSLGQGNTIYF. The DNA for the CDR3 is TGTGCCAGCAGCTTAGGACAGGGGAACACCATATATTTT. The V gene is TRBV7-9, the J gene TRBJ1-3; 8 bases agree with TRBD1. CDR1 and CDR2 (germline): SEHNR, FQNEAQ (reference sequence). The CDR3 totals 13 residues. With V trimmed by 1 base and J by 7 bases, 0 bases remained unmatched.

V and J are TRBV10-3 and TRBJ2-3, with TRBD2 identical over 9 bases. The CDR3 extends over 16 amino acids. Germline V lookup: CDR1 ENHRY, CDR2 SYGVKD. J was trimmed by 4 bases and V by 4 bases; bases with no gene match: 9. For the CDR3, the DNA is TGTGCCATCAGTGTCGTGGCGGGAGGGGATTCAGATACGCAGTATTTT. Its translation is CAISVVAGGDSDTQYF.

This clone was detected a few times. V and J are TRBV9 and TRBJ1-1, with 9 nucleotides matching TRBD1. Losses at the gene ends were 3 bases for V and 3 bases for J; bases not matched to a gene: 9. This CDR3 has 16 amino acids. The V gene's germline CDR1 is SGDLS and CDR2 YYNGEE. The CDR3 sequence: CASSERKTGGDTEAFF. CDR3 in DNA: TGTGCCAGCAGCGAACGAAAGACAGGGGGAGACACTGAAGCTTTCTTT.

This clone was detected only once. V gene TRBV9 combines with J gene TRBJ2-7, with D perhaps matching TRBD1 (6 bases). The V end was cut by 1 base, the J end by 3 bases, with 11 bases between. CDR3 size: 14 residues. Germline loops: CDR1 SGDLS, CDR2 YYNGEE. The CDR3 reads CASSVQAGDYEQYF. The DNA for the CDR3 is TGTGCCAGCAGCGTACAGGCAGGGGACTACGAGCAGTACTTC.

V is TRBV6-6 and J is TRBJ2-3, with 8 bases identical to TRBD1. The trim removed 5 bases at V and 2 bases at J, leaving 9 bases unmatched. Germline lookup yields CDR1 MNHNY and CDR2 SVGAGI (reference sequence). The length of the CDR3 is 16 residues. The CDR3 loop is CASSRGQGAHTDTQYF. For the CDR3, the DNA is TGTGCCAGCAGTCGAGGGCAGGGGGCGCACACAGATACGCAGTATTTT.

This clone was detected once. CDR3 nucleotides: TGCGCCAGCAGCCCCGGACAGGGGGCCGCTGAAGCTTTCTTT. Translating it yields CASSPGQGAAEAFF. The chain links TRBV5-1 to TRBJ1-1; 11 positions match TRBD1. In germline, CDR1 is SGHRS, CDR2 YFSETQ. The CDR3 is 14 residues long. With V trimmed by 4 bases and J by 6 bases, 5 bases remained unmatched. The full variable domain, in which reference TRBV5-1 and TRBJ1-1 provide the parts outside the CDR3, is KAGVTQTPRYLIKTRGQQVTLSCSPISGHRSVSWYQQTPGQGLQFLFEYFSETQRNKGNFPGRFSGRQFSNSRSEMNVSTLELGDSALYLCASSPGQGAAEAFFGQGTRLTVV.

The chain employs TRBV19 and TRBJ1-1; D gene ambiguous. CDR1 LNHDA and CDR2 SQIVND come from the germline V gene (reference sequence). This CDR3 region has 15 residues. V lost 1 base, J lost 1 base, and 10 bases lay in between. The CDR3 sequence is CASSIAAGTNTEAFF. CDR3 coding DNA: TGTGCCAGTAGTATAGCGGCGGGAACGAACACTGAAGCTTTCTTT.

Details on this clone: Other DNA sequences in this sample translate to the same CDR3. This chain connects TRBV27 to TRBJ2-1; 8 bases fit TRBD2. CDR3 length: 14 residues. Germline V gene data show CDR1 as MNHEY and CDR2 as SMNVEV (reference sequence). V lost 6 bases to trimming and J lost 2 bases; unmatched junction nucleotides: 3. The CDR3 DNA follows: TGTGCCAGCAGCCTCGGGGGGGCCTACAATGAGCAGTTCTTC. Its translation is CASSLGGAYNEQFF.

The chain combines TRBV28 with TRBJ2-7; a weak D match, TRBD2 (7 bases). V shed 7 bases and J shed 1 base, with 20 bases lying between them. CDR1 is MDHEN, CDR2 SYDVKM, per germline. The CDR3 length is 16 residues. CDR3 in DNA: TGTGCCAGCACCACGGCGGGGGCCAAGGGGTCCTACGAGCAGTACTTC. It encodes CASTTAGAKGSYEQYF.

The gene calls are TRBV24-1 and TRBJ2-3; 9 bases agree with TRBD2. The CDR3 is 13 residues long. The junction had 3 bases not matched to a gene; V was cut back by 6 bases and J by 6 bases. Germline CDR1 reads KGHDR; CDR2 reads SFDVKD. CDR3 in DNA: TGTGCCACCAGTTCGCGGGGGGGCGATACGCAGTATTTT. Encoded protein: CATSSRGGDTQYF.

The rearrangement uses TRBV2 and TRBJ1-2; D ambiguous. V was clipped by 3 bases and J by 5 bases, with 16 bases between them. CDR1 and CDR2 (germline): SNHLY, FYNNEI. The CDR3 spans 15 residues. As DNA, the CDR3 is TGTGCCAGCAGTGACAACCTCGACTCCACTTATGGCTACACCTTC. Translation gives CASSDNLDSTYGYTF.

The chain employs TRBV19 and TRBJ1-1, with TRBD1 identical over 7 bases. The CDR3 extends over 15 amino acids. Germline values: CDR1 LNHDA, CDR2 SQIVND (reference sequence). V lost 3 bases, J lost 2 bases, and 6 bases stayed unmatched. The CDR3 DNA reads TGTGCCAGTAGTATGACAGGGTATGGAAACACTGAAGCTTTCTTT. Translation gives CASSMTGYGNTEAFF.

The chain joins TRBV11-2 to TRBJ2-3, with TRBD2 matching 7 bases. Germline V lookup: CDR1 SGHAT, CDR2 FQNNGV. CDR3 length: 13 amino acids. Trimming removed 5 bases from V and 4 bases from J; junction bases left unmatched: 3. The CDR3 reads CASSPGGSDTQYF. The DNA for the CDR3 is TGTGCCAGCAGCCCGGGGGGTTCAGATACGCAGTATTTT.